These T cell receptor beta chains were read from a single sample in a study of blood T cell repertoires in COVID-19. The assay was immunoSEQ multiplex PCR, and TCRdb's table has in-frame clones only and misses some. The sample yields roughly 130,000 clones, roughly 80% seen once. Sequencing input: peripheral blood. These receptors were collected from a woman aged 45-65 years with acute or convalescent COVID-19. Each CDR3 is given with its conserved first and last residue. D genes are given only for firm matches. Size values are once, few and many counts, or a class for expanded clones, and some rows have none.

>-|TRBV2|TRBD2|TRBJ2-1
TGTGCCAGCAGTGAAAGGGCTAGCGGGGGCGATGAGCAGTTCTTC
CASSERASGGDEQFF
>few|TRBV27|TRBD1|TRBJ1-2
TGTGCCAGCAGTTTCCAACAGGGGATTGGCTACACCTTC
CASSFQQGIGYTF
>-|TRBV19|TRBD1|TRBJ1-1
TGTGCCAGTAGTCCCCGGACAGGGCGAAAAGCTTTCTTT
CASSPRTGRKAFF
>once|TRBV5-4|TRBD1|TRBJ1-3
TGTGCCAGCAGCTTGACAGGGGCCGGAAACACCATATATTTT
CASSLTGAGNTIYF
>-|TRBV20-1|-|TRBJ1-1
TGCAGTGGGGGAGGGGACACTGAAGCTTTCTTT
CSGGGDTEAFF
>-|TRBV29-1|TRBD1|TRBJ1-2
TGCAGCGTTGAAGGTCCGGGACAGGGGGTTTTTGGCTACACCTTC
CSVEGPGQGVFGYTF
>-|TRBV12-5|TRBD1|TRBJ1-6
TGTGCTAGTGGAGACCCGGGACAGGGGTTGTCCTATAATTCACCCCTCCACTTT
CASGDPGQGLSYNSPLHF
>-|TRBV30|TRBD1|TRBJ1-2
TGTGCCTGGGCACAGGGGAACTATGGCTACACCTTC
CAWAQGNYGYTF
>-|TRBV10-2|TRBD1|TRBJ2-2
TGCGCCAGCCGCTTCGCCCCCAGGGGGACCGGGGAGCTGTTTTTT
CASRFAPRGTGELFF
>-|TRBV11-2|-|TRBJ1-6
TGTGCCAGCAGAATGTGGGGGCCCCCCTTGGATTCACCCCTCCACTTT
CASRMWGPPLDSPLHF
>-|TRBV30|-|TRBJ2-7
TGTGCCTGGAGATTGGACAGCTCCTACGAGCAGTACTTC
CAWRLDSSYEQYF
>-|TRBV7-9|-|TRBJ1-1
TGTGCCAGCAGCACTGGACGGACTATGAACACTGAAGCTTTCTTT
CASSTGRTMNTEAFF
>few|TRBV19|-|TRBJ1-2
TGTGCCAGTACCCCGGCGGGGGCGCGATATGGCTACACCTTC
CASTPAGARYGYTF
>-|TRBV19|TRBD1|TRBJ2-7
TGTGCCAGTAGTGCGGGACAGGGGGACGAGCAGTACTTC
CASSAGQGDEQYF
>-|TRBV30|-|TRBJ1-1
TGTGCCTGGAGTGTATTATGGGGAGCTGAAGCTTTCTTT
CAWSVLWGAEAFF
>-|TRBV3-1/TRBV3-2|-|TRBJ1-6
TGTGCCAGCAGCCAAGATTACCAGGTCCTTTCACCCCTCCACTTT
CASSQDYQVLSPLHF
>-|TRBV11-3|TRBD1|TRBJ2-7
TGTGCCAGCAGCCCAGGGACAGGCGAGAGACAGTACTTC
CASSPGTGERQYF
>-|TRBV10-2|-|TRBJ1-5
TGCGCCAGTTGTCTCTCAGGGGAGCAGCCCCAGCATTTT
CASCLSGEQPQHF
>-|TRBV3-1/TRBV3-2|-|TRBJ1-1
TGTGCCAGCAGCCGAATCATGGGGGGCACTGAAGCTTTCTTT
CASSRIMGGTEAFF
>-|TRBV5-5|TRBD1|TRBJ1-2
TGTGCCAGCAGCTCCTTTATCACAGGGGCCGGTGGCTACACCTTC
CASSSFITGAGGYTF
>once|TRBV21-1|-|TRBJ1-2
TGTGCCAGCAGCAATCGTGGGCCCGGCTACACCTTC
CASSNRGPGYTF
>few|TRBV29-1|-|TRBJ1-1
TGCAGCGTTACCGTAGCAGGGGATTATACTGAAGCTTTCTTT
CSVTVAGDYTEAFF
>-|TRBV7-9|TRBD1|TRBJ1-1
TGTGCCAGCAGCCCGCACAGGGACAGAAAGGCTGAAGCTTTCTTT
CASSPHRDRKAEAFF
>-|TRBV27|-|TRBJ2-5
TGTGCCAGCAGTCCGTCCCGGAGTGGGACCCAGTACTTC
CASSPSRSGTQYF
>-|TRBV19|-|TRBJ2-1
TGTGCCTCAACCCTAGCCTATGAGCAGTTCTTC
CASTLAYEQFF
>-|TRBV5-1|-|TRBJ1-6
TGCGCCAGCACCCCCTCAGAACCCGCGGTGGCACCCCTCCACTTT
CASTPSEPAVAPLHF
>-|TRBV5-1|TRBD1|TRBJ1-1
TGCGCCAGCAGCCAGAACCCCGACAGGGCCACTGAAGCTTTCTTT
CASSQNPDRATEAFF
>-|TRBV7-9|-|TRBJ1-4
TGTGCCAGCAGCTTAGTCAGGGGACCTAATGAAAAACTGTTTTTT
CASSLVRGPNEKLFF
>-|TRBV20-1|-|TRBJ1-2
TGCAGTGCTAGTGGGCCCTATGGCTACACCTTC
CSASGPYGYTF
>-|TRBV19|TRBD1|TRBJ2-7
TGTGCCAGTAGTAGGGCGGGACAGGGGACCTACGAGCAGTACTTC
CASSRAGQGTYEQYF
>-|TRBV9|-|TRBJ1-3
TGTGCCAGCAGTCGAGGGGGGGCGAACTCTGGAAACACCATATATTTT
CASSRGGANSGNTIYF
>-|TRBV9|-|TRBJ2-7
TGTGCCAGCAGCGTATCAAGCGCGGGCTCCTACGAGCAGTACTTC
CASSVSSAGSYEQYF
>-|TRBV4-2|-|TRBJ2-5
TGTGCCAGCAGCCAACCGGGACAAGAGAAAAAAGAGACCCAGTACTTC
CASSQPGQEKKETQYF
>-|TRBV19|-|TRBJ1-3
TGTGCCAGTAGTATGAGACAGAGCTCTGGAAACACCATATATTTT
CASSMRQSSGNTIYF
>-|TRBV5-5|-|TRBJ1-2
TGTGCCAGCAGCCTACAGAGAACGGATGGCTACACCTTC
CASSLQRTDGYTF
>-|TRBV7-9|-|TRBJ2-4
TGTGCCAGCAGCTTAGTTGAGCTAGCCAAAAACATTCAGTACTTC
CASSLVELAKNIQYF
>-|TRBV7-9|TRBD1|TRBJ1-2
TGTGCCAGCAGCCCGGGACAGGCAGGGGGCTACACCTTC
CASSPGQAGGYTF
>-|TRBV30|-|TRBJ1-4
TGTGCCTGGAGTGTAGGGACAAGTAAACTGTTTTTT
CAWSVGTSKLFF
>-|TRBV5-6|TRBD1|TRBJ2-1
TGTGCCAGCAGCCCGGGGACAGCCAATGAGCAGTTCTTC
CASSPGTANEQFF
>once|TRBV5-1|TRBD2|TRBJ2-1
TGCGCCAGCAGCCCCGGACTAGCGGGGGGGCAGTTTGAGCAGTTCTTC
CASSPGLAGGQFEQFF
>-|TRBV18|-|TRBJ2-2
TGTGCCAGCTCACCACGCGGGTCCGGGGAGCTGTTTTTT
CASSPRGSGELFF
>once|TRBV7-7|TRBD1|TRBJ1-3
TGTGCCAGCAGCTTAGACAGGGGAACGAGCTCTGGAAACACCATATATTTT
CASSLDRGTSSGNTIYF
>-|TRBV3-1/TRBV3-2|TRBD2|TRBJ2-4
TGTGCCAGCAGACATAGAGAGGGAGGGCAGTACTTC
CASRHREGGQYF
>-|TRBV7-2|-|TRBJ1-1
TGTGCCAGCAGCTTAGTCGTATCGAACACTGAAGCTTTCTTT
CASSLVVSNTEAFF
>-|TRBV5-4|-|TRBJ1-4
TGTGCCAGCAGCCCGGACACCCTCGGAGAAAAACTGTTTTTT
CASSPDTLGEKLFF
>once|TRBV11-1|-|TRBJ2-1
TGTGCCAGCAGCGCGGGACAGAGCTCCTACAATGAGCAGTTCTTC
CASSAGQSSYNEQFF
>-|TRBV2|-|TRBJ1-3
TGTGCCAGCAGAGGGGATGGAAACACCATATATTTT
CASRGDGNTIYF
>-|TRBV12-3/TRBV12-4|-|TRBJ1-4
TGTGCCAGCAGCCAAACAGTCGAAAAACTGTTTTTT
CASSQTVEKLFF
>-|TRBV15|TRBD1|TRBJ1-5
TGTGCCACCAGCAGTACAGGGGGCGGGGGTCAGCCCCAGCATTTT
CATSSTGGGGQPQHF
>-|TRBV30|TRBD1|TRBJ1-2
TGTGCCTGGAGTACCGGGACAGGGGGTGGCTACACCTTC
CAWSTGTGGGYTF